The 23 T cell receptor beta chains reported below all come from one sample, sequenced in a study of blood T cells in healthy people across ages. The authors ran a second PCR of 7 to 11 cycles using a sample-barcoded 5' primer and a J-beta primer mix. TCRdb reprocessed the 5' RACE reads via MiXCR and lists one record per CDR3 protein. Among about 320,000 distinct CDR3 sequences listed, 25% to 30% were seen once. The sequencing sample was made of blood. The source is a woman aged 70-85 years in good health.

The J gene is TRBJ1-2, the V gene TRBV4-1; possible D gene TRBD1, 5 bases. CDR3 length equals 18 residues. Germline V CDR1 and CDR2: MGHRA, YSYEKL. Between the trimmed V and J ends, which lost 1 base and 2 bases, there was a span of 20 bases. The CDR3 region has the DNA TGCGCCAGCAGCCAAGTCGTGAACCGGGACTTAGGAAACTATGGCTACACCTTC. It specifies CASSQVVNRDLGNYGYTF.

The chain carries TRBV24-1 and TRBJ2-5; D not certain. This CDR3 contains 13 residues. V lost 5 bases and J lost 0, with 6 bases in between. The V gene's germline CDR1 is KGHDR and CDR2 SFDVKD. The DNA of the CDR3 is TGTGCCACCAGTGTCCCGTACCAAGAGACCCAGTACTTC. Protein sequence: CATSVPYQETQYF.

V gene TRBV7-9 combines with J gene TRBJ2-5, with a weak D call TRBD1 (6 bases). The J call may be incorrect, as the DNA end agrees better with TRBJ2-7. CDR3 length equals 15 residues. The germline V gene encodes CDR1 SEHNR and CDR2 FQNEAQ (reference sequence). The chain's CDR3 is CAITSQGGIGYEQYF. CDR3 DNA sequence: TGTGCCATTACGAGCCAAGGGGGTATCGGCTACGAGCAGTACTTC.

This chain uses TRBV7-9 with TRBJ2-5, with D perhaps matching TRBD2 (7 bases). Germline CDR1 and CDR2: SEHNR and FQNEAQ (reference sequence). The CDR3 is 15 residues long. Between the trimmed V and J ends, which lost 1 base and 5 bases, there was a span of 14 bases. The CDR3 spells CASSLVIAGAETQYF. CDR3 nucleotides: TGTGCCAGCAGCTTAGTGATCGCGGGGGCCGAGACCCAGTACTTC. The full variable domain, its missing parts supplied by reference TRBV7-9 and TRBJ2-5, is DTGVSQNPRHKITKRGQNVTFRCDPISEHNRLYWYRQTLGQGPEFLTYFQNEAQLEKSRLLSDRFSAERPKGSFSTLEIQRTEQGDSAMYLCASSLVIAGAETQYFGPGTRLLVL.

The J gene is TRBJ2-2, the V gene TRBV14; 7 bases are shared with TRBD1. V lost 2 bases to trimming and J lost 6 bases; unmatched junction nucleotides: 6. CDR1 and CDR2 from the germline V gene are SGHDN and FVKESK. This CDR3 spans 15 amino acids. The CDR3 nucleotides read TGTGCCAGCAGCCAACACGACAGGGTTCCCGGGGAGCTGTTTTTT. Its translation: CASSQHDRVPGELFF.

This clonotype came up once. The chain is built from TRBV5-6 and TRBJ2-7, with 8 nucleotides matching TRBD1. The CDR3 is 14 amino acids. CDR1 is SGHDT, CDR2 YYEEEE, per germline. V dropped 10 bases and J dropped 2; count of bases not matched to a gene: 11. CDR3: CAGTRTGFTYEQYF. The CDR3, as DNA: TGTGCCGGCACGCGGACAGGGTTCACCTACGAGCAGTACTTC.

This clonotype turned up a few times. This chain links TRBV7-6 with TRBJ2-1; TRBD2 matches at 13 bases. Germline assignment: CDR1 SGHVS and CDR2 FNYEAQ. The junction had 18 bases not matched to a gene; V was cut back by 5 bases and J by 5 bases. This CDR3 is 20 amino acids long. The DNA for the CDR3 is TGTGCCAGCAGCCTAGATGTAGGGACTAGCGGGGCAACGGGACACAATGAGCAGTTCTTC. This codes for CASSLDVGTSGATGHNEQFF.

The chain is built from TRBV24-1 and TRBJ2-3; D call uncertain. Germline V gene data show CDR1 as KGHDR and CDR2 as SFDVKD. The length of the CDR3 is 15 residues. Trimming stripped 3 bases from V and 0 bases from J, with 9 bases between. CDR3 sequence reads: CATSDPTPSTDTQYF. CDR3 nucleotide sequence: TGTGCCACCAGTGATCCGACACCCAGCACAGATACGCAGTATTTT.

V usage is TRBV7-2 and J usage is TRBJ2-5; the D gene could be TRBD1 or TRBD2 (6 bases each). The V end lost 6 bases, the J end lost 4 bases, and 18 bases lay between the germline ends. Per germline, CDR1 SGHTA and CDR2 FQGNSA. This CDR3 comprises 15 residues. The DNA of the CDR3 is TGTGCCAGCAGAATAGGTGGGGGGCCGCCAGAGACCCAGTACTTC. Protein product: CASRIGGGPPETQYF. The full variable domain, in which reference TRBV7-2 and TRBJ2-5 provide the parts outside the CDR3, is GAGVSQSPSNKVTEKGKDVELRCDPISGHTALYWYRQSLGQGLEFLIYFQGNSAPDKSGLPSDRFSAERTGGSVSTLTIQRTQQEDSAVYLCASRIGGGPPETQYFGPGTRLLVL.

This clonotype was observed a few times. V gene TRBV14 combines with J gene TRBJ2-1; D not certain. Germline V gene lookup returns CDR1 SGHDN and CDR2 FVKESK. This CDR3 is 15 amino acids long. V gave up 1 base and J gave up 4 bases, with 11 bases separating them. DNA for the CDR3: TGTGCCAGCAGCCAAGGGAGTAGCCGATACAATGAGCAGTTCTTC. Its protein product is CASSQGSSRYNEQFF.

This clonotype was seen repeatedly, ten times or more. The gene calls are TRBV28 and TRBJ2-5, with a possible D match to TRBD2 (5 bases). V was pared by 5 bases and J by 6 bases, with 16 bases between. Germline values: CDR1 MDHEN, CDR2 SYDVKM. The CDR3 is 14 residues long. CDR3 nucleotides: TGTGCCAGCAGTCTGACGGGGTTGTTGAAGACCCAGTACTTC. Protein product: CASSLTGLLKTQYF.

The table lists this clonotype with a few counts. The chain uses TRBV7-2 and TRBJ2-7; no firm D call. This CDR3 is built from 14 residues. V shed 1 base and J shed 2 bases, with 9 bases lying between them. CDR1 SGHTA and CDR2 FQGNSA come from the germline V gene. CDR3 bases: TGTGCCAGCAGCTTAGGCTATAAAGCCTACGAGCAGTACTTC. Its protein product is CASSLGYKAYEQYF.

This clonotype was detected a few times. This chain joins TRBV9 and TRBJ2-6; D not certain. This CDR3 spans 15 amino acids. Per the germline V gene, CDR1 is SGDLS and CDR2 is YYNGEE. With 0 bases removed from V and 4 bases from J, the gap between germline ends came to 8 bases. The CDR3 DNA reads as TGTGCCAGCAGCGTAGATGGGGTCGGGGCCAACGTCCTGACTTTC. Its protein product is CASSVDGVGANVLTF.

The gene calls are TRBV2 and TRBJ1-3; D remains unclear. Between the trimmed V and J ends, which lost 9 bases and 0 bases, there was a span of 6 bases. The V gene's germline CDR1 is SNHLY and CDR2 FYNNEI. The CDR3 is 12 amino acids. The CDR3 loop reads CARKNSGNTIYF. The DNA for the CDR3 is TGTGCCAGGAAGAACTCTGGAAACACCATATATTTT.

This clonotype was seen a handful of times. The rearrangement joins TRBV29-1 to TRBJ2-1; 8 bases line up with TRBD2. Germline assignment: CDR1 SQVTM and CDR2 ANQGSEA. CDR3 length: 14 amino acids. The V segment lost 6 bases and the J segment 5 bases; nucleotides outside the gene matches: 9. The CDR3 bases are TGCAGCGTCCGAGGGAGCGGGAGCGACAATGAGCAGTTCTTC. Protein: CSVRGSGSDNEQFF.

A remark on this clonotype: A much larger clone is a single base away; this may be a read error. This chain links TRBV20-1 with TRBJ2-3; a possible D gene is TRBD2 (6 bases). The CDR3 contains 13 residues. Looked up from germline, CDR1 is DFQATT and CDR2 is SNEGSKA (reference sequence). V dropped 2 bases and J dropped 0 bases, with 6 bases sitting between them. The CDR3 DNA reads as TGCAGTGCTAGAAGCGGGAGCACAGATACGCAGTATTTT. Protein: CSARSGSTDTQYF.

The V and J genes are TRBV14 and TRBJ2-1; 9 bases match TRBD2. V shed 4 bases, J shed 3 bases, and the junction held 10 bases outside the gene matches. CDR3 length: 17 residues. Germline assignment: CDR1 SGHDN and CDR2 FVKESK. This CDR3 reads CASSRTRSGRFYNEQFF. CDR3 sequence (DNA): TGTGCCAGCAGCCGTACCAGAAGCGGGAGGTTCTACAATGAGCAGTTCTTC.

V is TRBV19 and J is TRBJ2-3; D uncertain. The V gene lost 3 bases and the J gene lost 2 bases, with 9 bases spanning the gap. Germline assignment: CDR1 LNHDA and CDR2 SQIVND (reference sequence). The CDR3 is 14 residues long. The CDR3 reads CASSIVGTTDTQYF. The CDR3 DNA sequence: TGTGCCAGTAGTATTGTGGGTACCACAGATACGCAGTATTTT.

In DNA form, the CDR3 reads TGCAGCGTGCGCGGACAGGTCTACGAGCAGTACTTC. As protein: CSVRGQVYEQYF. The chain recombines TRBV29-1 with TRBJ2-5; 7 bases map to TRBD1. With the DNA end fitting TRBJ2-7 better, the J assignment may be wrong. This CDR3 has 12 amino acids. Germline CDR1 SQVTM, CDR2 ANQGSEA.

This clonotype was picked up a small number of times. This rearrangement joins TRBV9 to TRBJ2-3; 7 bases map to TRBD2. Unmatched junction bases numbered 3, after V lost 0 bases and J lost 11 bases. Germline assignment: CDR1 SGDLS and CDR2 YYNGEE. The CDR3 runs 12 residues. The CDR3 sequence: CASSVEGGRQYF. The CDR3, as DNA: TGTGCCAGCAGCGTAGAAGGCGGGAGGCAGTATTTT.

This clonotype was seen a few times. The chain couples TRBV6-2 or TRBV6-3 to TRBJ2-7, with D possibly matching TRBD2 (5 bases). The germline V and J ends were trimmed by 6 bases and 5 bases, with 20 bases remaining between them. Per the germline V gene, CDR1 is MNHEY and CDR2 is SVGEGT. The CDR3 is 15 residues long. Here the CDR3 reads CASSLARAGEDEQYF. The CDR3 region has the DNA TGTGCCAGCAGCCTGGCGAGGGCCGGTGAAGACGAGCAGTACTTC.

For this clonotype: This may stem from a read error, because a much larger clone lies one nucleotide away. CDR3 sequence (DNA): TGTGCCCGCAGCCAGCAGGGGCTCGGTGGCTACACCTTC. It translates to CARSQQGLGGYTF. This chain joins TRBV14 and TRBJ1-2; perhaps TRBD1 as D (6 bases). The germline V gene has CDR1 SGHDN and CDR2 FVKESK. The CDR3 extends over 13 amino acids. The variable domain in full, with the rest retrieved from reference TRBV14 and TRBJ1-2, is EAGVTQFPSHSVIEKGQTVTLRCDPISGHDNLYWYRRVMGKEIKFLLHFVKESKQDESGMPNNRFLAERTGGTYSTLKVQPAELEDSGVYFCARSQQGLGGYTFGSGTRLTVV.

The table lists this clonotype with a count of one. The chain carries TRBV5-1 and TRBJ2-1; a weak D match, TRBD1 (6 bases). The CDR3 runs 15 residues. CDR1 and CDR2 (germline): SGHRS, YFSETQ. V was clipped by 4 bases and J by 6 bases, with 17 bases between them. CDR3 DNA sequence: TGCGCCAGCAGCCTGGACCCATCAGGGGCCAATGAGCAGTTCTTC. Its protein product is CASSLDPSGANEQFF. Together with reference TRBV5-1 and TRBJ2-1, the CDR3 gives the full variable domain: KAGVTQTPRYLIKTRGQQVTLSCSPISGHRSVSWYQQTPGQGLQFLFEYFSETQRNKGNFPGRFSGRQFSNSRSEMNVSTLELGDSALYLCASSLDPSGANEQFFGPGTRLTVL.